The sequence of this T cell receptor beta chain was determined in a study of blood T cell repertoires in COVID-19. Study context: Samples taken during acute and convalescent COVID-19 were collected in the United States, Italy and Spain.

This CDR3 is 16 amino acids long. V lost 3 bases, J lost 1 base, and 3 bases stayed unmatched. CDR1 and CDR2 from the germline V gene are KGHDR and SFDVKD. Clones were read by immunoSEQ multiplex PCR, and TCRdb kept only the in-frame ones, dropping some. The sample has 90,000 to 150,000 clones; roughly 80% are singletons. What was sequenced was peripheral blood. The V and J genes are TRBV24-1 and TRBJ2-2; 8 bases are shared with TRBD1. This receptor was identified in a man in his sixties or seventies with acute or convalescent COVID-19. Written as DNA, the CDR3 is TGTGCCACCAGTGATCCAGGGACAGGGAACACCGGGGAGCTGTTTTTT. It translates to CATSDPGTGNTGELFF.